This T cell receptor beta chain was observed in a study of blood T cell repertoires in COVID-19. Study at large: PBMCs, B-cell-depleted T cells, or T cells provided the cDNA or gDNA that made up the material.

V lost 1 base and J 6 bases, leaving 10 bases between the germline ends. There are 13 residues in the CDR3. Germline CDR1 and CDR2: LGHDT and YNNKEL (reference sequence). Sequencing used immunoSEQ multiplex PCR; TCRdb keeps in-frame clones, though not all of them. The sample includes over 150,000 clones, nearly 90% of them seen just once. This clone was seen just once. In Seattle, patients joined the study during active infection and were tracked longitudinally. Sequencing input: peripheral blood. The chain carries TRBV3-1 (or the pseudogene TRBV3-2) and TRBJ2-7, with a tentative D call TRBD2 (5 bases). The TCR comes from a man between 50 and 59 years old with COVID-19, enrolled during active disease. The CDR3: CASSQGENGEQYF. CDR3 in DNA: TGTGCCAGCAGCCAAGGGGAGAACGGCGAGCAGTACTTC.